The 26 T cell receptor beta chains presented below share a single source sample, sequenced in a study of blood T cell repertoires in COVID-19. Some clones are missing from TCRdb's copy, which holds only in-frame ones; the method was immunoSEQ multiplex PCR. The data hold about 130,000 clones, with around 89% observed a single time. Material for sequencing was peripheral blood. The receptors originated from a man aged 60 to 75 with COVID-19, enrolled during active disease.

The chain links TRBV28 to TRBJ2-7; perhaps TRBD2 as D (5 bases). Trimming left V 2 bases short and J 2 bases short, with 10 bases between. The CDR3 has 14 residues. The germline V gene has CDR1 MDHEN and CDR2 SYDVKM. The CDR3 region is CASSLVSGAYEQYF. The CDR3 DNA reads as TGTGCCAGCAGTTTAGTTTCCGGGGCCTACGAGCAGTACTTC.

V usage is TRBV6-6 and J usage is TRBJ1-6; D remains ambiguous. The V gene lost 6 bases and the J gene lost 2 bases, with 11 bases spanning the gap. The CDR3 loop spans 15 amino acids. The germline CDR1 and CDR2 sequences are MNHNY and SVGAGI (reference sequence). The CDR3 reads CASRVGEAYNSPLHF. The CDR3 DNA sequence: TGTGCCAGCAGAGTTGGAGAGGCCTATAATTCACCCCTCCACTTT.

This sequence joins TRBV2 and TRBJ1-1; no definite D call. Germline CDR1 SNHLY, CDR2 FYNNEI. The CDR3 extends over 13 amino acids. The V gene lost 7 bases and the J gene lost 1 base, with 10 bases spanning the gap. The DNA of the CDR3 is TGTGCCAGCATCCCTAGTTGGAACACTGAAGCTTTCTTT. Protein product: CASIPSWNTEAFF.

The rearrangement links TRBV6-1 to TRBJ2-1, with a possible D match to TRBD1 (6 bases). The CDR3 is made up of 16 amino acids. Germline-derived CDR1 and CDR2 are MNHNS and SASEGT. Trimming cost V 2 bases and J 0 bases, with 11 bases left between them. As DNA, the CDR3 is TGTGCCAGCAGTGAATATGGGACAAGCTCCTACAATGAGCAGTTCTTC. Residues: CASSEYGTSSYNEQFF.

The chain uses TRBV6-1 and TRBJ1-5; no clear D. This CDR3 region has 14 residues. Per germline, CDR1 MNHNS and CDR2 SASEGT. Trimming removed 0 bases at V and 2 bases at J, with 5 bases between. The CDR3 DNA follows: TGTGCCAGCAGTGAAGCCGGGGGCAATCAGCCCCAGCATTTT. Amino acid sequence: CASSEAGGNQPQHF.

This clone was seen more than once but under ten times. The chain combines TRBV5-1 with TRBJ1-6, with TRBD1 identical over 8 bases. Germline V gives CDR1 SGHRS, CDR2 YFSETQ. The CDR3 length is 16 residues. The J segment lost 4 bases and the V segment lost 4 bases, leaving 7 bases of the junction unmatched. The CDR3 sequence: CASSGTGQEYNSPLHF. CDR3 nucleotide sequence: TGCGCCAGCAGCGGGACGGGACAGGAGTATAATTCACCCCTCCACTTT.

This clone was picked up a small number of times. This CDR3 reads CASTPKGQINSPLHF. In DNA form, the CDR3 reads TGTGCCAGTACCCCGAAAGGACAAATTAATTCACCCCTCCACTTT. The chain is built from TRBV19 and TRBJ1-6, with D perhaps TRBD1 (5 bases). V was trimmed by 7 bases and J by 6 bases, leaving 16 bases between them. The CDR3 consists of 15 residues. In germline, CDR1 is LNHDA, CDR2 SQIVND (reference sequence).

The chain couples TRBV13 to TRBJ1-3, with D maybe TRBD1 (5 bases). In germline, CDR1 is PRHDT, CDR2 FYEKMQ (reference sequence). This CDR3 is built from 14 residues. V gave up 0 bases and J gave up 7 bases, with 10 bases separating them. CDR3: CASSLGRGGNTIYF. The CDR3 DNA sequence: TGTGCCAGCAGCTTAGGCCGGGGGGGGAACACCATATATTTT.

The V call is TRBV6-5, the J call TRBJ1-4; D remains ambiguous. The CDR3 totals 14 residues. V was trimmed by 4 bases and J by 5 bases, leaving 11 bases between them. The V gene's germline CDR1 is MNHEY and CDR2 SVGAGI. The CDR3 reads CASSSSGQNEKLFF. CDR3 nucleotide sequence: TGTGCCAGCAGTTCATCAGGTCAGAATGAAAAACTGTTTTTT.

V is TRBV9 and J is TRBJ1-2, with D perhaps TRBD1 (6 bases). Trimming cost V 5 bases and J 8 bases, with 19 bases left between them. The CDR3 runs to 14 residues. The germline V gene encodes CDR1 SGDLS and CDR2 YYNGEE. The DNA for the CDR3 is TGTGCCAGCAGTTCTTCTGGACAGCGGGGAGGCTACACCTTC. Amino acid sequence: CASSSSGQRGGYTF. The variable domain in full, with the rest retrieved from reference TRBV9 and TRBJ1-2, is DSGVTQTPKHLITATGQRVTLRCSPRSGDLSVYWYQQSLDQGLQFLIQYYNGEERAKGNILERFSAQQFPDLHSELNLSSLELGDSALYFCASSSSGQRGGYTFGSGTRLTVV.

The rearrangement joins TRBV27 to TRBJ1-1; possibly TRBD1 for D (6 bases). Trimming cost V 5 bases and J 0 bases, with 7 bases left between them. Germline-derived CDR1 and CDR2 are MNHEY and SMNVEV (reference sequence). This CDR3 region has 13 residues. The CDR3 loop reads CASSRQVNTEAFF. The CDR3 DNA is TGTGCCAGCAGTAGACAGGTGAACACTGAAGCTTTCTTT.

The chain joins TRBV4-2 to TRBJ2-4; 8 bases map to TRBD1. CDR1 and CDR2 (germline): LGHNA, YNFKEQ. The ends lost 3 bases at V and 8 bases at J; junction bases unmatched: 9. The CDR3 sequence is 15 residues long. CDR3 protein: CASSQSRDRGDIQYF. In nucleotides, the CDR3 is TGTGCCAGCAGCCAGTCCCGAGACAGGGGAGACATTCAGTACTTC.

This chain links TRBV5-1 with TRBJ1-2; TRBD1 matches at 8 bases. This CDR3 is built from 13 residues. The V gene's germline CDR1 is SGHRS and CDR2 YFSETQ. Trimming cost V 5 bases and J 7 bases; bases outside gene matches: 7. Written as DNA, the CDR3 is TGCGCCAGCAGTCCAGGGGGCAAGGGTGGCTACACCTTC. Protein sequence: CASSPGGKGGYTF.

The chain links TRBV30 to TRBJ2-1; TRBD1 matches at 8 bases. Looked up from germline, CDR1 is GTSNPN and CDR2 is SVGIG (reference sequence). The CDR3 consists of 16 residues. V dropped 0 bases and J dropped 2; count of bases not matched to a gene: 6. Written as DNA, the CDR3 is TGTGCCTGGAGTGTAACAGGGACAGGCACCTACAATGAGCAGTTCTTC. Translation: CAWSVTGTGTYNEQFF.

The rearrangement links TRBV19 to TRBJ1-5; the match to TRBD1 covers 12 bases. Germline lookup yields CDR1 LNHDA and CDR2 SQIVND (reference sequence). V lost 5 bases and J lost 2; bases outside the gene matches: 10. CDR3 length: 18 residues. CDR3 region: CASSHPWDRGRGNQPQHF. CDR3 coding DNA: TGTGCCAGTAGTCACCCTTGGGACAGGGGGCGAGGCAATCAGCCCCAGCATTTT.

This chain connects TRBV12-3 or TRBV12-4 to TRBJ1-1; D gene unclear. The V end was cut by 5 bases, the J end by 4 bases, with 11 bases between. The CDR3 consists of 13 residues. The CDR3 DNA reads TGTGCCAGCAGTCAGGCAGGAGGCACTGAAGCTTTCTTT. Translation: CASSQAGGTEAFF.

CDR3 amino acids: CASSDGGGYTF. The CDR3 DNA reads TGTGCCAGCAGTGATGGTGGCGGCTACACCTTC. The chain is built from TRBV6-4 and TRBJ1-2; the D is unclear. The V end was cut by 3 bases, the J end by 8 bases, with 7 bases between. This CDR3 has 11 amino acids. CDR1 MRHNA and CDR2 SNTAGT come from the germline V gene.

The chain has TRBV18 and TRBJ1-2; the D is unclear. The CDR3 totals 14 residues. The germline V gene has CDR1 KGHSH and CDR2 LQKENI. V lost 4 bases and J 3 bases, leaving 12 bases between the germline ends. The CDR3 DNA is TGTGCCAGCTCACGCGAGCGTCTAGACTATGGCTACACCTTC. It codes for CASSRERLDYGYTF.

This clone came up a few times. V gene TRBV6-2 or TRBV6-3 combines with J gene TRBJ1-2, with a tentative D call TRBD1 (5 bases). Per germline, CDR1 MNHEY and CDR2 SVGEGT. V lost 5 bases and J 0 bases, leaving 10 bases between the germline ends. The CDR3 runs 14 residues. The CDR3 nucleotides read TGTGCCAGCAGTCACCGGACAACTAACTATGGCTACACCTTC. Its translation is CASSHRTTNYGYTF.

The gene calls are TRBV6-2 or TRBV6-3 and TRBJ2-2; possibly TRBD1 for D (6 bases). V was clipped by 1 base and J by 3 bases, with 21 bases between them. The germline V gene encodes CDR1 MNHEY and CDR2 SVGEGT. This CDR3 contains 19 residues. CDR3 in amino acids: CASSYLSPFRGLDTGELFF. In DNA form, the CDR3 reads TGTGCCAGCAGTTACTTGTCGCCCTTCAGGGGCCTCGACACCGGGGAGCTGTTTTTT.

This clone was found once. This chain's CDR3 is CASSVSGGGPDTQYF. CDR3 DNA: TGTGCCAGCAGCGTTAGCGGGGGGGGCCCGGATACGCAGTATTTT. The V and J genes are TRBV7-2 and TRBJ2-3; TRBD2 agrees at 11 bases. Germline assignment: CDR1 SGHTA and CDR2 FQGNSA. Trimming took 5 bases from V and 6 from J; bases not matched to a gene: 7. The CDR3 consists of 15 residues.

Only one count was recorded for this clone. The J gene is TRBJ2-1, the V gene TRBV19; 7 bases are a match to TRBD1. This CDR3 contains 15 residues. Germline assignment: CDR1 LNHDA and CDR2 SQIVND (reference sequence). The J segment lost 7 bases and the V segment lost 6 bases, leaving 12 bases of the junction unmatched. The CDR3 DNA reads TGTGCCAGTAGAACAGGGGTTGGCTTATGGAATGAGCAGTTCTTC. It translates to CASRTGVGLWNEQFF.

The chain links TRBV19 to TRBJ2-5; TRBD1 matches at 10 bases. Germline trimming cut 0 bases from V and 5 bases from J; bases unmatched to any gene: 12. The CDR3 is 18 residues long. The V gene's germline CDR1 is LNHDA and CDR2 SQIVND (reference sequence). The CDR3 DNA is TGTGCCAGTAGTATAGAGCCTCCGGGACAGGGGAGGGGTGAGACCCAGTACTTC. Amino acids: CASSIEPPGQGRGETQYF.

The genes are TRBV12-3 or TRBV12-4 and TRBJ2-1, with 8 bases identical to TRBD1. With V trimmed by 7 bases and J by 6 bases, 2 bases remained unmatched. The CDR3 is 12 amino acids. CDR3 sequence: CASMTGVNEQFF. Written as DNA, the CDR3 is TGTGCCAGCATGACAGGGGTCAATGAGCAGTTCTTC.

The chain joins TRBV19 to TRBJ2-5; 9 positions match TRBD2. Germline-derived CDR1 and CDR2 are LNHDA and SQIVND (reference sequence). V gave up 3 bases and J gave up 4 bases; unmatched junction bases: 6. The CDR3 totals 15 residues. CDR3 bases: TGTGCCAGTAGTATTGCGCGGGGGGGGGCAGAGACCCAGTACTTC. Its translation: CASSIARGGAETQYF.

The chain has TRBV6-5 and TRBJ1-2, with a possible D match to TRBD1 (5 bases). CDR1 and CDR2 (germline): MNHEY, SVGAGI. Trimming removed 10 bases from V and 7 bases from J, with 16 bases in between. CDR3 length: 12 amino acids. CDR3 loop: CATSRGLSGYTF. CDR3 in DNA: TGTGCCACCTCTAGGGGTTTGTCTGGCTACACCTTC.